The 17 T cell receptor beta chains given below trace back to one sample, sequenced in a study of cytomegalovirus exposure and HLA in healthy donors. With 60 Vbeta and 13 Jbeta primers, the PCR was carried out. TCRdb keeps only in-frame clones here, not all; method: immunoSEQ multiplex PCR. The table has more than 130,000 clones, roughly 80% seen once; the top ten hold 3.5% to 5%. The specimen was PBMCs. The source of these receptors is a man in his forties in good health and CMV-seropositive.

The V gene is TRBV21-1, the J gene TRBJ1-5. TRBV21-1 is deemed a pseudogene. There are 14 residues in the CDR3. CDR3 in DNA: TGTGCCAGCAGCAAAAAGAGAAGCAATCAGCCCCAGCATTTT. Its translation is CASSKKRSNQPQHF.

V usage is TRBV30 and J usage is TRBJ2-5, with D perhaps TRBD2 (6 bases). The CDR3 covers 13 residues. The ends were cut back, 1 base at V and 4 bases at J, with 10 bases in the middle. CDR1 and CDR2 (germline): GTSNPN, SVGIG (reference sequence). Here the CDR3 reads CAWSAGTLETQYF. The DNA for the CDR3 is TGTGCCTGGAGTGCCGGGACTTTAGAGACCCAGTACTTC.

The chain joins TRBV29-1 to TRBJ1-5; D is ambiguous. This CDR3 has 16 residues. Germline V gene lookup returns CDR1 SQVTM and CDR2 ANQGSEA. The V end lost 7 bases, the J end lost 0 bases, and 19 bases lay between the germline ends. The CDR3 DNA reads as TGCAGCGCGACACTCCCGGAGGGTCATAGCAATCAGCCCCAGCATTTT. Translated: CSATLPEGHSNQPQHF.

This chain joins TRBV11-2 and TRBJ1-6; D perhaps matches TRBD1 (6 bases). V was pared by 5 bases and J by 11 bases, with 13 bases between. CDR1 SGHAT and CDR2 FQNNGV come from the germline V gene. This CDR3 is built from 13 residues. The CDR3: CASSPGGATPLHF. The CDR3 DNA sequence: TGTGCCAGCAGCCCCGGGGGGGCAACACCCCTCCACTTT.

The chain combines TRBV18 with TRBJ2-7; TRBD2 matches 10 bases. The germline gives CDR1 KGHSH, CDR2 LQKENI. CDR3 length: 17 residues. V was clipped by 3 bases and J by 3 bases; unmatched bases: 11. Here the CDR3 reads CASSPSRKLAGLYEQYF. DNA for the CDR3: TGTGCCAGCTCACCCTCGCGCAAACTAGCGGGACTCTACGAGCAGTACTTC.

The chain uses TRBV2 and TRBJ2-7, with 9 nucleotides matching TRBD2. This CDR3 is built from 16 residues. The trim removed 6 bases at V and 2 bases at J, leaving 11 bases unmatched. Germline V lookup: CDR1 SNHLY, CDR2 FYNNEI. The CDR3 spells CASSAPAGGSPYEQYF. In DNA form, the CDR3 reads TGTGCCAGCAGCGCCCCAGCGGGAGGTTCCCCCTACGAGCAGTACTTC.

CDR3 in DNA: TGTGCCAGTAGTATAGATCGTCGGGGACTAGCGGGCCAAGAGACCCAGTACTTC. It encodes CASSIDRRGLAGQETQYF. The chain uses TRBV19 and TRBJ2-5; TRBD2 agrees at 12 bases. The germline gives CDR1 LNHDA, CDR2 SQIVND (reference sequence). After removal of 0 bases from V and 1 base from J, the junction contained 6 bases not matched to a gene. The length of the CDR3 is 18 residues.

The chain couples TRBV19 to TRBJ1-2; D gene uncertain. CDR1 is LNHDA and CDR2 is SQIVND in the germline V gene (reference sequence). CDR3 length: 13 residues. Trimming cost V 6 bases and J 0 bases, with 8 bases left between them. CDR3 coding DNA: TGTGCCAGTAGCTTGCTAGCTAACTATGGCTACACCTTC. As protein: CASSLLANYGYTF.

The chain combines TRBV6-6 with TRBJ1-5, with a tentative D call TRBD1 (6 bases). There are 13 residues in the CDR3. With 4 bases removed from V and 4 bases from J, the gap between germline ends came to 8 bases. Germline V CDR1 and CDR2: MNHNY, SVGAGI (reference sequence). The CDR3 here is CASSSGANQPQHF. For the CDR3, the DNA is TGTGCCAGCAGTTCAGGGGCTAATCAGCCCCAGCATTTT.

This chain links TRBV4-1 with TRBJ1-5, with D perhaps TRBD1 (5 bases). Between the trimmed V and J ends, which lost 3 bases and 6 bases, there was a span of 12 bases. Looked up from germline, CDR1 is MGHRA and CDR2 is YSYEKL. This CDR3 is built from 14 residues. CDR3 sequence (DNA): TGCGCCAGCAGCCACGCGACAGTAGCTCAGCCCCAGCATTTT. This gives the protein CASSHATVAQPQHF.

V and J are TRBV12-5 and TRBJ2-2; D is ambiguous. The CDR3 consists of 17 residues. Germline CDR1 reads LGHNT; CDR2 reads FRNRAP. V was clipped by 6 bases and J by 0 bases, with 17 bases between them. CDR3 loop: CASGHVLVGANTGELFF. Written as DNA, the CDR3 is TGTGCTAGTGGCCATGTTCTAGTAGGTGCGAACACCGGGGAGCTGTTTTTT.

The chain employs TRBV4-1 and TRBJ2-1; 8 nucleotides agree with TRBD2. The germline V gene has CDR1 MGHRA and CDR2 YSYEKL. CDR3 size: 15 residues. V dropped 1 base and J dropped 8; count of bases not matched to a gene: 7. The CDR3: CASSQGTGGIDEQFF. CDR3 nucleotide sequence: TGCGCCAGCAGCCAAGGGACGGGAGGGATCGATGAGCAGTTCTTC.

The CDR3 reads CAWSLSSFYEQYF. In DNA form, the CDR3 reads TGTGCCTGGAGTTTGTCGAGTTTCTACGAGCAGTACTTC. The chain carries TRBV30 and TRBJ2-7; D not resolved. V lost 2 bases to trimming and J lost 3 bases, with 11 bases between them. The germline CDR1 and CDR2 sequences are GTSNPN and SVGIG (reference sequence). The CDR3 has 13 residues.

The chain couples TRBV7-8 to TRBJ1-2; TRBD1 might be the D (6 bases). Germline V lookup: CDR1 SGHVS, CDR2 FQNEAQ. Deletions cut 6 bases from V and 2 bases from J, with 10 bases between. The CDR3 is 13 amino acids. The CDR3 region has the DNA TGTGCCAGCAGACCGGACAGCAACTATGGCTACACCTTC. It is translated as CASRPDSNYGYTF.

This chain connects TRBV2 to TRBJ2-2; 14 nucleotides line up with TRBD2. V lost 5 bases to trimming and J lost 3 bases; unmatched junction nucleotides: 11. Germline-derived CDR1 and CDR2 are SNHLY and FYNNEI. The CDR3 has 19 amino acids. This CDR3 reads CASSNPGLAGVSDTGELFF. CDR3 DNA: TGTGCCAGCAGTAACCCGGGACTAGCGGGAGTCTCGGACACCGGGGAGCTGTTTTTT.

The V and J genes are TRBV19 and TRBJ1-1, with D unclear. The CDR3 totals 14 residues. Germline CDR1 and CDR2: LNHDA and SQIVND (reference sequence). V was pared by 3 bases and J by 4 bases, with 12 bases between. CDR3 sequence (DNA): TGTGCCAGTAGTATTCGAGTGGTCGGCACTGAAGCTTTCTTT. Translated, it gives CASSIRVVGTEAFF.

The genes are TRBV5-1 and TRBJ2-3, with D tentatively TRBD1 (6 bases). The V and J ends lost 0 bases and 3 bases respectively, with 17 bases between them. This CDR3 contains 17 residues. Germline-derived CDR1 and CDR2 are SGHRS and YFSETQ. The CDR3 loop reads CASSLGFEGDRTDTQYF. As DNA, the CDR3 is TGCGCCAGCAGCTTGGGGTTTGAGGGGGATCGAACAGATACGCAGTATTTT.